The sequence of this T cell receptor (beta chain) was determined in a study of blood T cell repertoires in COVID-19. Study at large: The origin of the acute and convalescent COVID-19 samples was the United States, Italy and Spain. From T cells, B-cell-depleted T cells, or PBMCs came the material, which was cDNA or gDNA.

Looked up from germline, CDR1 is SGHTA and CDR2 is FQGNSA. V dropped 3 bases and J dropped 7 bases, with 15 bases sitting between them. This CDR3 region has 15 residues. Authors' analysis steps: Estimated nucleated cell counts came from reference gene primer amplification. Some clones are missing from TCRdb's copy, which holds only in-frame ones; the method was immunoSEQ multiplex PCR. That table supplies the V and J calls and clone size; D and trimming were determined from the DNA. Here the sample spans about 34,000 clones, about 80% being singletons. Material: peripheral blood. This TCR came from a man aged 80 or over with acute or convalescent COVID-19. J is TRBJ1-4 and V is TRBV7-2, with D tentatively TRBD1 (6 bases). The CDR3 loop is CASSLSQGGGEKLFF. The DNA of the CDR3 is TGTGCCAGCAGCTTGTCACAGGGAGGGGGTGAAAAACTGTTTTTT.